This T cell receptor (beta chain) came from a study of cytomegalovirus exposure and HLA in healthy donors. PCR amplification relied on 60 Vbeta primers (plus 13 Jbeta primers). Using immunoSEQ multiplex PCR, the repertoire was profiled, and TCRdb retains in-frame clones only, with some absent. The sample has about 130,000 clones. V was clipped by 3 bases and J by 2 bases; unmatched bases: 5. The CDR3 contains 15 residues. Germline assignment: CDR1 KGHSH and CDR2 LQKENI. The rearrangement joins TRBV18 to TRBJ2-3; the match to TRBD2 covers 7 bases. The origin of this receptor is a middle-aged woman in good health and CMV-seropositive. Specimen: PBMCs. This CDR3 is CASSPLAGPTDTQYF. The CDR3 region has the DNA TGTGCCAGCTCACCCTTAGCGGGCCCCACAGATACGCAGTATTTT.